The 28 T cell receptor beta chains below all came from one sample that was sequenced in a study of CD8 T cell repertoires and HIV-1 epitope variants. The method was immunoSEQ multiplex PCR; TCRdb's version includes in-frame clones alone and lacks a portion of them. The table records more than 4,000 clones, around 70% of them present only once. These receptors are not linked to any known antigen. The sample was cultured CD8+ T cells derived from PBMCs. Receptors originate from a male donor with HIV.

In the case of this clone: Other DNA variants within this sample encode the same CDR3. This chain joins TRBV27 and TRBJ2-7; tentatively, D is TRBD1 (5 bases). This CDR3 is 16 amino acids long. With 0 bases removed from V and 3 bases from J, the gap between germline ends came to 15 bases. Germline V lookup: CDR1 MNHEY, CDR2 SMNVEV (reference sequence). The CDR3 DNA reads as TGTGCCAGCAGTTTATCCCAGGGTACTCTGAGCTACGAGCAGTACTTC. This codes for CASSLSQGTLSYEQYF.

The chain links TRBV28 to TRBJ1-1; unclear D gene. V was shortened by 5 bases and J by 0 bases, with 10 bases between the two germline ends. The V gene's germline CDR1 is MDHEN and CDR2 SYDVKM. The CDR3 extends over 14 amino acids. The CDR3: CASSLVGMNTEAFF. The CDR3 nucleotides are TGTGCCAGCAGTCTAGTGGGGATGAACACTGAAGCTTTCTTT.

The V gene is TRBV19, the J gene TRBJ1-4; TRBD1 might be the D (6 bases). V lost 5 bases, J lost 0 bases, and 19 bases lay in between. The CDR3 consists of 18 residues. Germline V gene sequence: CDR1 LNHDA, CDR2 SQIVND (reference sequence). In DNA, the CDR3 is TGTGCCAGTAGTCCCTCGTTGACAGGACCTACAACTAATGAAAAACTGTTTTTT. It codes for CASSPSLTGPTTNEKLFF.

The rearrangement links TRBV12-5 to TRBJ2-1; tentative D call: TRBD1 (5 bases). Trimming stripped 3 bases from V and 7 bases from J, with 13 bases between. The length of the CDR3 is 14 residues. Germline CDR1 is LGHNT and CDR2 is FRNRAP. This CDR3 is CASGLAGMGNEQFF. The CDR3 nucleotides read TGTGCTAGTGGTTTAGCAGGGATGGGGAATGAGCAGTTCTTC.

In its sample, this clone was seen a few times. V is TRBV5-1 and J is TRBJ1-5; D perhaps matches TRBD1 (5 bases). V was cut by 4 bases and J by 3 bases, with 17 bases left in between. Germline V gives CDR1 SGHRS, CDR2 YFSETQ. This CDR3 is built from 16 residues. The CDR3 nucleotides are TGCGCCAGCAGCCAGGGAGACTCTCCCAACAATCAGCCCCAGCATTTT. Translating it yields CASSQGDSPNNQPQHF. Complete variable domain (other parts from reference TRBV5-1 and TRBJ1-5): KAGVTQTPRYLIKTRGQQVTLSCSPISGHRSVSWYQQTPGQGLQFLFEYFSETQRNKGNFPGRFSGRQFSNSRSEMNVSTLELGDSALYLCASSQGDSPNNQPQHFGDGTRLSIL.

J is TRBJ2-1 and V is TRBV29-1; no firm D call. V shed 4 bases and J shed 1 base, with 8 bases lying between them. Germline V gene sequence: CDR1 SQVTM, CDR2 ANQGSEA. CDR3 length: 13 residues. CDR3 region: CSVVRPSYNEQFF. The CDR3 DNA sequence: TGCAGCGTTGTTCGCCCGTCCTACAATGAGCAGTTCTTC.

V and J are TRBV28 and TRBJ2-1; the match to TRBD2 covers 13 bases. From germline, CDR1 is MDHEN and CDR2 SYDVKM. The trim removed 5 bases at V and 3 bases at J, leaving 7 bases unmatched. The CDR3 is 17 residues long. CDR3 amino acids: CASSPWTSGSLYNEQFF. Here the CDR3 DNA reads TGTGCCAGCAGTCCATGGACTAGCGGGAGTCTCTACAATGAGCAGTTCTTC. The whole variable domain, remainder taken from reference TRBV28 and TRBJ2-1, is DVKVTQSSRYLVKRTGEKVFLECVQDMDHENMFWYRQDPGLGLRLIYFSYDVKMKEKGDIPEGYSVSREKKERFSLILESASTNQTSMYLCASSPWTSGSLYNEQFFGPGTRLTVL.

This clone occurred once. The CDR3 nucleotides read TGTGCCAGCAGTTCTCTCCTTTCTGGGATCGTCTACGAGCAGTACTTC. Protein product: CASSSLLSGIVYEQYF. V is TRBV27 and J is TRBJ2-7; no definite D call. The CDR3 loop spans 16 amino acids. V lost 4 bases to trimming and J lost 3 bases, with 19 bases between them. Germline V gene data show CDR1 as MNHEY and CDR2 as SMNVEV (reference sequence).

V is TRBV28 and J is TRBJ1-2; D is unclear. The CDR3 is 14 residues long. V gave up 6 bases and J gave up 3 bases, with 14 bases separating them. Germline V lookup: CDR1 MDHEN, CDR2 SYDVKM. The CDR3 loop is CASSPISDYYGYTF. In DNA form, the CDR3 reads TGTGCCAGCAGCCCCATTTCGGATTACTATGGCTACACCTTC.

V and J are TRBV28 and TRBJ2-7; D uncertain. Looked up from germline, CDR1 is MDHEN and CDR2 is SYDVKM. The V and J ends lost 3 bases and 2 bases respectively, with 29 bases between them. This CDR3 is 20 amino acids long. CDR3 protein: CASSFPPPSPNTPTTYEQYF. CDR3 sequence (DNA): TGTGCCAGCAGTTTCCCCCCCCCTAGTCCCAATACACCTACCACCTACGAGCAGTACTTC. The variable domain in full, with the rest retrieved from reference TRBV28 and TRBJ2-7, is DVKVTQSSRYLVKRTGEKVFLECVQDMDHENMFWYRQDPGLGLRLIYFSYDVKMKEKGDIPEGYSVSREKKERFSLILESASTNQTSMYLCASSFPPPSPNTPTTYEQYFGPGTRLTVT.

The rearrangement links TRBV25-1 to TRBJ1-1; 8 nucleotides align to TRBD1. The CDR3 loop spans 15 amino acids. V lost 4 bases, J lost 0 bases, and 4 bases stayed unmatched. From germline, CDR1 is MGHDK and CDR2 SYGVNS. The CDR3 spells CASSARGLMNTEAFF. The CDR3 DNA sequence: TGTGCCAGCAGTGCCAGGGGGCTAATGAACACTGAAGCTTTCTTT.

The chain employs TRBV7-8 and TRBJ1-1, with 7 bases matching TRBD1. Germline V gives CDR1 SGHVS, CDR2 FQNEAQ. After removal of 1 base from V and 4 bases from J, the junction contained 6 bases not matched to a gene. This CDR3 region has 15 residues. The CDR3 loop reads CASSLGRQGGTEAFF. CDR3 in DNA: TGTGCCAGCAGCTTAGGGAGACAGGGTGGCACTGAAGCTTTCTTT. The full variable domain, with the rest looked up from reference TRBV7-8 and TRBJ1-1, is GAGVSQSPRYKVAKRGQDVALRCDPISGHVSLFWYQQALGQGPEFLTYFQNEAQLDKSGLPSDRFFAERPEGSVSTLKIQRTQQEDSAVYLCASSLGRQGGTEAFFGQGTRLTVV.

The V gene is TRBV5-6, the J gene TRBJ1-6; D is uncertain. The V gene's germline CDR1 is SGHDT and CDR2 YYEEEE. The V end was cut by 0 bases, the J end by 9 bases, with 10 bases between. The CDR3 sequence is 14 residues long. CDR3 DNA: TGTGCCAGCAGCTTGGCCGAAATGGGTTCACCCCTCCACTTT. As protein: CASSLAEMGSPLHF. Filled out from reference TRBV5-6 and TRBJ1-6, the complete variable domain reads DAGVTQSPTHLIKTRGQQVTLRCSPKSGHDTVSWYQQALGQGPQFIFQYYEEEERQRGNFPDRFSGHQFPNYSSELNVNALLLGDSALYLCASSLAEMGSPLHFGNGTRLTVT.

By sample share, this clone is medium-sized. The genes are TRBV4-2 and TRBJ1-5; D possibly corresponds to TRBD1 (5 bases). The CDR3 spans 15 residues. V dropped 0 bases and J dropped 3 bases, with 9 bases sitting between them. The germline CDR1 and CDR2 sequences are LGHNA and YNFKEQ. CDR3 amino acids: CASSQEGETNQPQHF. CDR3 nucleotide sequence: TGTGCCAGCAGCCAAGAAGGGGAAACCAATCAGCCCCAGCATTTT.

This clone was recorded a few times. J is TRBJ1-1 and V is TRBV2, with D unresolved. V shed 2 bases and J shed 5 bases, with 6 bases lying between them. In germline, CDR1 is SNHLY, CDR2 FYNNEI. This CDR3 contains 12 residues. CDR3 loop: CASSEWGTEAFF. The CDR3 nucleotides read TGTGCCAGCAGTGAATGGGGAACTGAAGCTTTCTTT.

CDR3 sequence: CASSQGWTGSLYEQYF. CDR3 DNA sequence: TGCGCCAGCAGCCAAGGTTGGACAGGGTCCCTCTACGAGCAGTACTTC. The chain couples TRBV4-1 to TRBJ2-7; 8 positions agree with TRBD1. V lost 1 base and J lost 3; bases outside the gene matches: 8. The CDR3 sequence is 16 residues long. Germline V gene sequence: CDR1 MGHRA, CDR2 YSYEKL.

J is TRBJ2-3 and V is TRBV28, with 7 bases that match TRBD2. Per germline, CDR1 MDHEN and CDR2 SYDVKM. This CDR3 comprises 18 residues. J was trimmed by 4 bases and V by 2 bases; bases with no gene match: 15. For the CDR3, the DNA is TGTGCCAGCAGTTTAGGGACTATCTCAGCCGGATTCGCAGATACGCAGTATTTT. Residues: CASSLGTISAGFADTQYF.

V is TRBV19 and J is TRBJ2-7; D not certain. The CDR3 has 13 residues. Trimming stripped 5 bases from V and 0 bases from J, with 8 bases between. Germline-derived CDR1 and CDR2 are LNHDA and SQIVND (reference sequence). The CDR3 DNA reads TGTGCCAGTAGTCTCCCGAGCTCCTACGAGCAGTACTTC. It encodes CASSLPSSYEQYF. Filled out from reference TRBV19 and TRBJ2-7, the complete variable domain reads DGGITQSPKYLFRKEGQNVTLSCEQNLNHDAMYWYRQDPGQGLRLIYYSQIVNDFQKGDIAEGYSVSREKKESFPLTVTSAQKNPTAFYLCASSLPSSYEQYFGPGTRLTVT.

This chain links TRBV5-5 with TRBJ1-1, with D perhaps matching TRBD1 (5 bases). The CDR3 is made up of 14 amino acids. V was cut by 0 bases and J by 5 bases, with 11 bases left in between. From germline, CDR1 is SGHKS and CDR2 YYEKEE (reference sequence). The CDR3 reads CASSLGWGTTEAFF. The CDR3 DNA sequence: TGTGCCAGCAGCTTGGGTTGGGGGACGACTGAAGCTTTCTTT.

A remark on this clone: The same CDR3 can be traced to other DNA sequences in this sample. The rearrangement joins TRBV4-1 to TRBJ2-7, with D tentatively TRBD1 (5 bases). This CDR3 comprises 14 residues. With 1 base removed from V and 5 bases from J, the gap between germline ends came to 12 bases. Germline V gives CDR1 MGHRA, CDR2 YSYEKL. Here the CDR3 DNA reads TGCGCCAGCAGCCAAGTTGGGGCGCTGGACGAGCAGTACTTC. The encoded protein is CASSQVGALDEQYF.

The chain couples TRBV27 to TRBJ2-7, with D perhaps matching TRBD1 (5 bases). The CDR3 sequence is 13 residues long. In germline, CDR1 is MNHEY, CDR2 SMNVEV (reference sequence). V was pared by 3 bases and J by 5 bases, with 11 bases between. The CDR3 is CASSFRQGHEQYF. CDR3 bases: TGTGCCAGCAGTTTTCGGCAGGGCCACGAGCAGTACTTC.

The chain couples TRBV7-2 to TRBJ1-1; TRBD1 is a possible D gene (5 bases). CDR3 length equals 14 residues. V was trimmed by 5 bases and J by 4 bases, leaving 14 bases between them. In germline, CDR1 is SGHTA, CDR2 FQGNSA. CDR3 sequence reads: CASSPAGVGTEAFF. The CDR3 DNA follows: TGTGCCAGCAGCCCCGCGGGGGTTGGCACTGAAGCTTTCTTT.

The gene calls are TRBV5-4 and TRBJ2-7, with unresolved D. CDR3 length: 12 residues. Trimming took off 0 bases at V and 6 bases at J, with 7 bases between the two ends. Germline lookup yields CDR1 SGHNT and CDR2 YYREEE (reference sequence). The CDR3 nucleotides are TGTGCCAGCAGCTTGGAATCACCCGAGCAGTACTTC. Translating gives CASSLESPEQYF.

The V and J genes are TRBV6-5 and TRBJ2-1; D may correspond to TRBD1 or TRBD2 (5 bases each). V lost 5 bases and J 10 bases, leaving 12 bases between the germline ends. CDR3 length: 12 amino acids. The germline gives CDR1 MNHEY, CDR2 SVGAGI. CDR3 in DNA: TGTGCCAGCAGTCCTGGGGGTGGCGAGCAGTTCTTC. Protein product: CASSPGGGEQFF.

Here the CDR3 DNA reads TGTGCCAGCAGCTTAGGTCCGGACCAAGAGACCCAGTACTTC. This codes for CASSLGPDQETQYF. The chain carries TRBV7-9 and TRBJ2-5, with D unresolved. The CDR3 is 14 amino acids. Germline V gives CDR1 SEHNR, CDR2 FQNEAQ (reference sequence). With 1 base removed from V and 0 bases from J, the gap between germline ends came to 6 bases.

The V gene is TRBV28, the J gene TRBJ2-3; 10 bases match TRBD2. V lost 2 bases to trimming and J lost 0 bases; unmatched junction nucleotides: 8. Germline CDR1 and CDR2: MDHEN and SYDVKM. This CDR3 region has 18 residues. The CDR3 DNA reads as TGTGCCAGCAGTTTACTAGCGGGGGATTACGTTAGCACAGATACGCAGTATTTT. Its translation: CASSLLAGDYVSTDTQYF.

In its sample, this clone ranks as medium-sized (0.01 to 0.1%). This chain uses TRBV6-1 with TRBJ2-7; maybe TRBD1 (6 bases). Germline-derived CDR1 and CDR2 are MNHNS and SASEGT. Deletions cut 4 bases from V and 3 bases from J, with 13 bases between. The CDR3 sequence is 14 residues long. The CDR3 DNA reads as TGTGCCAGCAGTGCTCGGGACAACGGCTACGAGCAGTACTTC. Translating it yields CASSARDNGYEQYF.

The V call is TRBV6-1, the J call TRBJ2-7; D is ambiguous. The CDR3 extends over 13 amino acids. Germline V lookup: CDR1 MNHNS, CDR2 SASEGT. Trimming shortened V by 2 bases and J by 0 bases, and 5 bases separated the two germline ends. The DNA for the CDR3 is TGTGCCAGCAGTGAACACAGCTCCTACGAGCAGTACTTC. Translated, it gives CASSEHSSYEQYF.